The T cell receptor (beta chain) described here comes from a study of cytomegalovirus exposure and HLA in healthy donors (dated by TCRdb to about 2017). For the study in its entirety: An earlier analysis of roughly 570 of the donors reported 276 Gb of sequence data and 95 million to 130 million unique TCR beta sequences obtained from about 170 million T cells. An early release that covered several hundred HLA-typed donors contained approximately 320 gigabases of sequencing data and tens of millions of unique TCR sequences. Of the 300 to 500 genotyped donors, less than 90% were placed in the genetic ancestry cluster associated with self-reported Caucasian donors. The study aimed to test whether cataloging public T cell receptors could reveal signatures of past pathogen exposure. The study profiled the T cell repertoires of 666 subjects by immunosequencing and related them to cytomegalovirus serostatus. A separate validation cohort of more than 100 different subjects was used in addition to the roughly 640-subject first cohort. High-throughput TCR immunosequencing, statistical association of individual TCRs with disease status, and machine learning were combined to predict cytomegalovirus infection status. In a later analysis, previously published TCR beta repertoires from 666 donors were re-analyzed and high-resolution HLA genotyping was added so that TCR occurrence patterns could be studied. Rather than drawing on any new phenotypic data, the later analysis identified candidate immune exposures from TCR beta sequences and the way those sequences occurred across donors. An earlier analysis of several hundred of the donors applied high-throughput TCR beta sequencing to assess whether each TCR beta V gene segment acted as functional or pseudogenic. Donor age, sex, ethnicity and CMV serostatus were collected together with the repertoire data. A later genetic analysis used genome-wide SNP genotypes for about 60% of the roughly 700 donors, treating that subset as a discovery cohort. Every discovery cohort repertoire had been produced on one sequencing platform. Both class I and class II loci were covered by HLA typing, at four-digit resolution. The number of typed donors differed by locus: about 620-640 for A, B, C, DRB1 and DQB1; about 520 for DQA1; 606 for DPA1; and some 430 for DPB1. Several DR-DQ haplotypes were handled as single units for association and clustering, since linkage in the cohort was strong. Among some 410 genotyped donors of the cohort, an average of about 240,000 unique TCR beta nucleotide sequences was sequenced per donor, of which roughly 18% were non-productive.

Receptor libraries were prepared by the immunoSEQ multiplex PCR assay. For the multiplex PCR, a mixture combining 60 forward primers for TCR Vbeta segments and 13 reverse primers for TCR Jbeta segments was used. A multiplex PCR assay on genomic DNA amplified the CDR3 region of rearranged TCR beta genes. Amplified TCR beta libraries were sequenced as 87-base-pair reads on the Illumina HiSeq System. As for the authors' bioinformatics: A later analysis counted tens of millions of unique TCR beta chains across the 600 to 850 repertoires, and some 12 million of these chains were shared by at least two donors. Raw reads were error-corrected and collapsed into unique sequences by a nearest-neighbor algorithm in which closely related sequences were merged to remove PCR and sequencing errors. V, D and J gene segments were assigned by aligning CDR3 sequences to IMGT reference sequences. For a sequence to be retained, a match of at least six nucleotides to both a V gene segment and a J gene segment was required. Rearrangements were classified as productive when the CDR3 lacked stop codons and remained in frame with V and J, and all other rearrangements were classified as non-productive. CDR3 was defined according to IMGT convention as the region running from the second conserved V-encoded cysteine to the conserved J-encoded phenylalanine. In an earlier analysis of approximately 590 of the donors, sequences lacking an unambiguous match to a single V gene segment were excluded. In an earlier analysis of about 590 of the donors, a V segment was called functional when productive rearrangements were above 56.7%, and segregating when the standard deviation between donors exceeded 5%. To diagnose cytomegalovirus status from the catalog of TCR beta chain sequences, a statistical classification framework was built. In a later analysis, V and J genes were assigned by comparing TCR nucleotide sequences against IMGT/GENE-DB human TR gene sequences. In a later analysis, CDR3 sequences and most-parsimonious VDJ recombination scenarios were assigned using the TCRdist pipeline. In a later analysis, every TCR beta chain was defined by the combination of its CDR3 amino acid sequence and its V-gene family, and reads without a unique V-gene family were dropped. In a later analysis, fewer than 600 highly shared, low-generation-probability nucleotide sequences were removed to address suspected cross-contamination and a sequencing artifact. In a later analysis, a clonal expansion index was calculated for each public chain from normalized within-repertoire ranks of inferred template counts. In a later analysis, generation probabilities were computed using a VDJ recombination model fitted to out-of-frame rearrangements, and the results were checked against IGoR. A later analysis scored TCR-TCR, TCR-HLA and TCR-CMV co-occurrence with hypergeometric tests, applying a repertoire-size bias correction to TCR pairs. To estimate false discovery rates, a later analysis permuted the HLA or CMV assignments 20 times. A later analysis grouped co-occurring TCRs with DBSCAN, adding TCRdist sequence similarity when clustering within HLA-allele-positive subsets. Repertoires with fewer than 30,000 or more than 120,000 public chains were left out of co-occurrence clustering, as were five repertoires with anomalous nucleotide sharing. TCRdb limited this immuneACCESS table to in-frame rearrangements with V and J called. A share of clones is missing; checked studies link under half to unresolved V genes, and the rest is unexplained. That table supplies the V and J calls and clone size; D and trimming were determined from the DNA. Counted in this sample were roughly 150,000 clones; around 68% of them appeared once. 8.5% to 12% of the sample is held by the ten biggest clonotypes.

Beyond this particular receptor, the publication reports: Most TCR sequences were observed very rarely across donors, whereas some public TCRs were present in many individuals. Broadly in line with IMGT annotations, most TCR beta V segments showed up in productive rearrangements about 87% or about 30% of the time in an earlier analysis of approximately 600 of the donors. Assigning TCR associations to individual alleles was difficult when HLA alleles, especially DR and DQ, strongly co-occurred. In the study, 164 TCR beta chains were listed as associated with cytomegalovirus. According to a later genetic analysis, donors in an Asian-associated ancestry cluster had fewer N-insertions in productive TCRs than the approximately 700-donor mean. V-gene and J-gene trimming of TCR beta chains was associated with a missense DCLRE1C variant in a later genetic analysis, and the association was replicated in an independent cohort. Three of the identified cytomegalovirus-associated TCR beta chains were confirmed in vitro to be specific for cytomegalovirus antigens. According to the authors, the approach could potentially be generalized to other disease states and immunological phenotypes. Linkage disequilibrium might explain the correlated functional status among segregating V segments, but an unknown experimental factor could not be ruled out. Several of the top co-occurrence clusters appeared to be linked to parvovirus B19, influenza, CMV and Epstein-Barr virus, according to a later analysis. Because the 87-base-pair reads could not distinguish some IMGT-functional V segments, including TRBV6-2 and TRBV6-3, those segments were excluded. Because counts were too low, 15 to 20 rarely observed V segments, including chromosome 9 orphons, were excluded from the earlier analysis of several hundred of the donors. A group of highly shared sequence variants was considered likely to be a technical artifact of the sequencing pipeline. A later analysis found that most CMV-associated TCR beta chains appeared HLA-restricted, with HLA associations seemingly driven largely by CMV exposure. Sequencing depth was assumed to be roughly uniform across donors in the presence/absence analyses, though that assumption may not hold. In a later analysis, TCR association rates were found to vary across HLA loci, with the most associated TCRs seen for DRB1 alleles and the fewest for HLA-C alleles. Because HLA typing was missing for some donors at each locus, association tests included only the typed subset. Only TCR beta chains were sequenced in this cohort, and the absence of alpha or paired-chain data limited detectable features. The classifier was reported to diagnose cytomegalovirus status with high specificity and sensitivity in both the original cohort and the validation cohort. A later analysis found that HLA-associated TCR beta chains were more clonally expanded and had lower generation probabilities than equally common non-associated chains. At a false discovery rate of 0.05, a later analysis linked approximately 18,000 TCR beta sequences to specific HLA alleles. CMV serostatus was the only immune exposure information available for the cohort. A further reported finding was that TCR beta sequences accurately predicted the HLA-A and HLA-B alleles for most subjects in the first cohort.

In the case of this clone: Its cognate antigen has yet to be identified. No quality values exist for individual bases; no much larger clone is one base distant.

The cohort was made up of several hundred healthy bone marrow donors. Cohort members were all nominally healthy when sampled, although unrecorded immune exposures were likely present. The donor was CMV seropositive and was included in the group of 250 to 300 seropositive cohort members. A peripheral blood sample was provided by each donor, and peripheral blood mononuclear cells were used for TCR beta sequencing. The Qiagen DNeasy Blood Extraction Kit was used to extract genomic DNA from the blood cell samples. CDR1 and CDR2, per the germline V gene, are MGHRA and YSYEKL. There are 16 amino acids in the CDR3, from cysteine to phenylalanine inclusive. Only the CDR3 portion is preserved as DNA: 48 bases, with reading frame beginning at the first base. V is cut by 1 base and J by 1 base, and the space between the germline ends is 11 bases.

The sequencing sample was made of PBMCs. Recombination connected TRBV4-1 to TRBJ2-1, with TRBD2 perhaps the D gene, on 5 matching bases. This clonotype was sampled from a man aged 25 to 40 in good health and CMV-seropositive. The sequenced DNA is TGCGCCAGCAGCCAAGTTGCAGCGGCGTCCTACAATGAGCAGTTCTTC. This yields the protein CASSQVAAASYNEQFF.